The 8 T cell receptor beta chains below were found in one sample sequenced in a study of blood T cell repertoires in COVID-19. Only in-frame clones appear in the TCRdb table, and some are missing; sequencing was by immunoSEQ multiplex PCR. This table holds around 200,000 clones, under 90% found once. The sequencing sample was made of peripheral blood. The receptors derive from a woman aged 70-85 years with COVID-19, enrolled during active disease.

The chain links TRBV7-3 to TRBJ2-3; 9 bases line up with TRBD2. This CDR3 region has 14 residues. Trimming cost V 4 bases and J 5 bases; bases outside gene matches: 4. Germline CDR1 SGHTA, CDR2 FQGTGA. In DNA, the CDR3 is TGTGCCAGCAGCTCCCAGCGGGGGGTAGATACGCAGTATTTT. Protein: CASSSQRGVDTQYF.

In this sample, this clone turned up once. The rearrangement uses TRBV3-1 (or the pseudogene TRBV3-2) and TRBJ1-6; weak D call: TRBD1 (6 bases). This CDR3 spans 15 amino acids. Between the trimmed V and J ends, which lost 6 bases and 7 bases, there was a span of 16 bases. Germline V gene lookup returns CDR1 LGHDT and CDR2 YNNKEL (reference sequence). The CDR3 spells CASSPLARGNSPLHF. In DNA form, the CDR3 reads TGTGCCAGCAGTCCCCTGGCAAGGGGGAATTCACCCCTCCACTTT.

This rearrangement joins TRBV10-3 to TRBJ1-2, with 7 bases matching TRBD1. The CDR3 spans 14 residues. From germline, CDR1 is ENHRY and CDR2 SYGVKD. With V trimmed by 2 bases and J by 6 bases, 6 bases remained unmatched. CDR3 DNA: TGTGCCATCAGTGAGGTTGGGCAGGGGGATGGCTACACCTTC. It is translated as CAISEVGQGDGYTF.

This rearrangement joins TRBV5-6 to TRBJ1-2; D is unresolved. Germline V lookup: CDR1 SGHDT, CDR2 YYEEEE. Trimming took 0 bases from V and 7 from J, leaving 7 bases between them. CDR3 length: 12 amino acids. The CDR3 loop is CASSLGGIGYTF. The DNA of the CDR3 is TGTGCCAGCAGCTTGGGAGGGATTGGCTACACCTTC.

The chain employs TRBV7-9 and TRBJ1-1; D is ambiguous. CDR1 and CDR2 from the germline V gene are SEHNR and FQNEAQ (reference sequence). Trimming cost V 5 bases and J 11 bases, with 18 bases left between them. This CDR3 spans 13 amino acids. The CDR3, as DNA: TGTGCCAGCAGCACCCAGGCCGTGGGAGAGGCTTTCTTT. Its protein product is CASSTQAVGEAFF.

This clone was seen only once. V is TRBV9 and J is TRBJ2-5; D gene ambiguous. CDR3 length: 13 amino acids. V was cut by 1 base and J by 5 bases, with 9 bases left in between. Germline lookup yields CDR1 SGDLS and CDR2 YYNGEE. CDR3 loop: CASSVRFGETQYF. CDR3 bases: TGTGCCAGCAGCGTACGTTTTGGCGAGACCCAGTACTTC.

The chain is built from TRBV5-1 and TRBJ2-5, with D unresolved. The germline CDR1 and CDR2 sequences are SGHRS and YFSETQ. This CDR3 has 20 residues. V lost 4 bases and J 7 bases, leaving 35 bases between the germline ends. CDR3 protein: CASSPAGSVVDRPPGRTQYF. CDR3 nucleotide sequence: TGCGCCAGCAGCCCTGCAGGATCGGTCGTCGACCGCCCCCCAGGAAGGACCCAGTACTTC.

The chain carries TRBV7-9 and TRBJ1-4; 9 bases fit TRBD1. The CDR3 has 14 amino acids. Germline V gene data show CDR1 as SEHNR and CDR2 as FQNEAQ (reference sequence). Trimming took 5 bases from V and 8 from J; bases not matched to a gene: 6. CDR3 DNA sequence: TGTGCCAGCAGCACAGGGGGCTTAGGCGAAAAACTGTTTTTT. Translating it yields CASSTGGLGEKLFF. The full variable domain, with the rest looked up from reference TRBV7-9 and TRBJ1-4, is DTGVSQNPRHKITKRGQNVTFRCDPISEHNRLYWYRQTLGQGPEFLTYFQNEAQLEKSRLLSDRFSAERPKGSFSTLEIQRTEQGDSAMYLCASSTGGLGEKLFFGSGTQLSVL.